This T cell receptor (beta chain) was retrieved from a study of CD4+ T cells in melanoma. Points from the study as a whole: A reported correlation linked neoantigen-specific CD4+ T cells to CD8+, macrophage and B cell function. In melanoma, neoantigen-specific CD4+ T cells reportedly differed in differentiation state.

Concerning this clone itself: Antigen unknown.

Sequencing used immunoSEQ multiplex PCR; TCRdb keeps in-frame clones, though not all of them. Of about 50,000 clones in the sample, approximately 92% were seen once. The receptor was derived from a human donor with melanoma. The sequenced material came from peripheral blood.

DNA for the CDR3: TGTGCCAGCAGTGTTGGGACACCGAACAACCTCCACTTT. This codes for CASSVGTPNNLHF. The V and J genes are TRBV6-5 and TRBJ1-6; maybe TRBD1 (6 bases). The germline gives CDR1 MNHEY, CDR2 SVGAGI. There are 13 residues in the CDR3. Deletions cut 5 bases from V and 15 bases from J, with 17 bases between.